This TCR beta chain was identified during a study of identical twins. Findings of the study overall: Cross-sectional statistics, not tracking of the same donors, supported the conclusions.

A few counts support this clonotype. Its antigen is unidentified. Trimming stripped 2 bases from V and 7 bases from J, with 12 bases between. CDR3 length: 14 residues. Looked up from germline, CDR1 is SGHDN and CDR2 is FVKESK. Via MiXCR, TCRdb re-called the 5' RACE reads, giving one row per CDR3 protein. This sample has 400,000 to 550,000 distinct CDR3 sequences, with 22% found just once. These data were also reused for a study on T cells expressing NK-cell markers.

The source of this sequence is a woman younger than 30 in good health. The sequenced material came from CD4+ T cells sorted from blood. V usage is TRBV14 and J usage is TRBJ2-1; the D gene could be TRBD1 or TRBD2 (7 bases each). In DNA form, the CDR3 reads TGTGCCAGCAGCCAACAGGGGGGGGCGAATGAGCAGTTCTTC. Its translation is CASSQQGGANEQFF. The full variable domain, rest sourced from reference TRBV14 and TRBJ2-1, is EAGVTQFPSHSVIEKGQTVTLRCDPISGHDNLYWYRRVMGKEIKFLLHFVKESKQDESGMPNNRFLAERTGGTYSTLKVQPAELEDSGVYFCASSQQGGANEQFFGPGTRLTVL.